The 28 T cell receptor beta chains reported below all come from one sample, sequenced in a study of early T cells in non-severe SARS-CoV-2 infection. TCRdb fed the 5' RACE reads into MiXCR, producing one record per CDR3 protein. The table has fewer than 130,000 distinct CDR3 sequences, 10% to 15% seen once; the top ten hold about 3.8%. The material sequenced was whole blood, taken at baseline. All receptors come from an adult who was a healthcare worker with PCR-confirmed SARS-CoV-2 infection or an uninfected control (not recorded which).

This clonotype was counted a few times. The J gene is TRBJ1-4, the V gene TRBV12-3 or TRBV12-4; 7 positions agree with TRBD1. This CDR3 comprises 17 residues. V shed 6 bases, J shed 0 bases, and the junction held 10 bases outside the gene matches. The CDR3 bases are TGTGCCAGCAGACCGACAGGGACCCATCCAACTAATGAAAAACTGTTTTTT. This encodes CASRPTGTHPTNEKLFF.

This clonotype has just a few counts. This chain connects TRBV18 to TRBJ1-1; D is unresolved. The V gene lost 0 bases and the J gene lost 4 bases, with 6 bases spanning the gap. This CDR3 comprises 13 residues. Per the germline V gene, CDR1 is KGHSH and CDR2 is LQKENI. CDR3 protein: CASSPPVGTEAFF. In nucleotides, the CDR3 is TGTGCCAGCTCACCACCGGTCGGCACTGAAGCTTTCTTT.

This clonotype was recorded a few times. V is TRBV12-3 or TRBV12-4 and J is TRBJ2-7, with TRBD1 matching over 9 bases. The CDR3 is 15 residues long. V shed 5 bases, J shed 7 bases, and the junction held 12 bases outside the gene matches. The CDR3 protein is CASSPLTGGSGEQYF. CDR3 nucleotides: TGTGCCAGCAGTCCCCTGACAGGGGGTTCGGGGGAGCAGTACTTC.

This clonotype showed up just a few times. The CDR3 reads CASSSYAGEFVAQHF. The CDR3 bases are TGTGCCAGCAGCTCCTACGCCGGGGAGTTTGTGGCCCAGCATTTT. The V and J genes are TRBV7-2 and TRBJ1-5; D gene ambiguous. The CDR3 length is 15 residues. Germline CDR1 SGHTA, CDR2 FQGNSA. Trimming stripped 4 bases from V and 11 bases from J, with 21 bases between.

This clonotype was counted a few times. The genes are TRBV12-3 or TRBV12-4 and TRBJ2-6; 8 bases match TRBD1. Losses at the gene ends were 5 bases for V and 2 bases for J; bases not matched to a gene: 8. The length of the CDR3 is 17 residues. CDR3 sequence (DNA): TGTGCCAGCAGTGTCCACAGGGGGGCCCCTGGGGCCAACGTCCTGACTTTC. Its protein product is CASSVHRGAPGANVLTF.

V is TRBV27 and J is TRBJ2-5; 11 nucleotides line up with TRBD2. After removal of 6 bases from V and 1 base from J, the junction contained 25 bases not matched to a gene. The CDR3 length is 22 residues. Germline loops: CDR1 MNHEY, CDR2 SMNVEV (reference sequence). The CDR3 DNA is TGTGCCAGCAGAACCCTTCGGACAGGGATAGTCCTAGCGGGGGGCCCCCAAGAGACCCAGTACTTC. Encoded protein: CASRTLRTGIVLAGGPQETQYF.

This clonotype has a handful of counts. As DNA, the CDR3 is TGTGCCAGCAGCTTCACGCAGACAGGGTTGATGGATACGCAGTATTTT. It codes for CASSFTQTGLMDTQYF. The genes are TRBV7-9 and TRBJ2-3; TRBD1 agrees at 7 bases. V shed 3 bases and J 6 bases; nucleotides not matched to a gene: 12. This CDR3 is 16 amino acids long. CDR1 SEHNR and CDR2 FQNEAQ come from the germline V gene (reference sequence).

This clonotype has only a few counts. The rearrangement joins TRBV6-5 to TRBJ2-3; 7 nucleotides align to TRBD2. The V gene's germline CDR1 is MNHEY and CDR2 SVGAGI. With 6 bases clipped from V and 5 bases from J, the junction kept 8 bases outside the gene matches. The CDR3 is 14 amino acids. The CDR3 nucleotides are TGTGCCAGCAGAAGAGACTCGGGAGGAGATACGCAGTATTTT. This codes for CASRRDSGGDTQYF.

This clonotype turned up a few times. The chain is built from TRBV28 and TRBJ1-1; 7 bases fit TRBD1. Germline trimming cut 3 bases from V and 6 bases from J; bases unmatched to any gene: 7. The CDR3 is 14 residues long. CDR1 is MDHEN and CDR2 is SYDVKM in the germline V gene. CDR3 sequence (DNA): TGTGCCAGCAGTTTCGTCAGGGGGTCCGCTGAAGCTTTCTTT. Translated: CASSFVRGSAEAFF.

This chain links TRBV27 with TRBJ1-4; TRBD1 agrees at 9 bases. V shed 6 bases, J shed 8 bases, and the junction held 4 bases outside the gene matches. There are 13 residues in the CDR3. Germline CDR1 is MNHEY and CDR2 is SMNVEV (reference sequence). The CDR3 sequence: CASRPTGGEKLFF. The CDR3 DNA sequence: TGTGCCAGCAGACCCACAGGGGGCGAAAAACTGTTTTTT.

CDR3 nucleotide sequence: TGCAGTGCCCCTTCCCCAGGGGGCGGAGGCACTGAAGCTTTCTTT. It specifies CSAPSPGGGGTEAFF. This sequence joins TRBV20-1 and TRBJ1-1, with TRBD1 matching 8 bases. Germline CDR1 is DFQATT and CDR2 is SNEGSKA (reference sequence). With 6 bases clipped from V and 4 bases from J, the junction kept 13 bases outside the gene matches. The CDR3 has 15 residues.

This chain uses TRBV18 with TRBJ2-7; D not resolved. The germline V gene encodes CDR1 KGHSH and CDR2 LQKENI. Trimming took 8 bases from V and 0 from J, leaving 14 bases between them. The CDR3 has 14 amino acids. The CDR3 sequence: CASRRATSSYEQYF. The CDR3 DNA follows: TGTGCCAGCCGAAGGGCGACGAGCTCCTACGAGCAGTACTTC.

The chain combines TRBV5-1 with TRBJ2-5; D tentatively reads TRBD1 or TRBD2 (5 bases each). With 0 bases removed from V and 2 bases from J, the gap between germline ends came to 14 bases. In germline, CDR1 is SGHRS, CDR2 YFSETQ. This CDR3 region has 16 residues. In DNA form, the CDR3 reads TGCGCCAGCAGCTTGGGCGACAGCGGCGGGCAAGAGACCCAGTACTTC. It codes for CASSLGDSGGQETQYF.

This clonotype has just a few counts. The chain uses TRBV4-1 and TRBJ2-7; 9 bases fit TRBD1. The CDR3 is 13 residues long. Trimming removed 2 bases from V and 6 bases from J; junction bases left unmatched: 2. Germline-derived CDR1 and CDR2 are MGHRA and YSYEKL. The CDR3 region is CASSQRTGAEQYF. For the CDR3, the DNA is TGCGCCAGCAGCCAACGGACAGGGGCCGAGCAGTACTTC.

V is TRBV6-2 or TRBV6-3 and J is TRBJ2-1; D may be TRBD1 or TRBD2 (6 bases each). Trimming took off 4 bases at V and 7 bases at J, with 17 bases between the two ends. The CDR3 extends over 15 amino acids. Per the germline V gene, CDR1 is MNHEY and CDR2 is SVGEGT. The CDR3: CASSWGWGASNEQFF. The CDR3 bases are TGTGCCAGCAGTTGGGGCTGGGGGGCCTCGAATGAGCAGTTCTTC.

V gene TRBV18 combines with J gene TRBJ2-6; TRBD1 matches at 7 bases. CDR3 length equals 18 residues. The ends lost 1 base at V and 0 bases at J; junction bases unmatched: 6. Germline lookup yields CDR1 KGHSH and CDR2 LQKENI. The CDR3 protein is CASSPQTGSHSGANVLTF. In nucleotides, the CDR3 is TGTGCCAGCTCACCACAGACAGGGTCCCACTCTGGGGCCAACGTCCTGACTTTC. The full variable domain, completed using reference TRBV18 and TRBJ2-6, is NAGVMQNPRHLVRRRGQEARLRCSPMKGHSHVYWYRQLPEEGLKFMVYLQKENIIDESGMPKERFSAEFPKEGPSILRIQQVVRGDSAAYFCASSPQTGSHSGANVLTFGAGSRLTVL.

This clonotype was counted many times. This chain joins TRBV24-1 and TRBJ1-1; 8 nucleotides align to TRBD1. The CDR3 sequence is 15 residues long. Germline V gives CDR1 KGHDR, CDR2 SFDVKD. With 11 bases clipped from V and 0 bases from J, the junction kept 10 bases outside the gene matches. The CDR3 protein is CAITVPGQVNTEAFF. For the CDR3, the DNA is TGTGCCATTACCGTTCCGGGACAGGTGAACACTGAAGCTTTCTTT.

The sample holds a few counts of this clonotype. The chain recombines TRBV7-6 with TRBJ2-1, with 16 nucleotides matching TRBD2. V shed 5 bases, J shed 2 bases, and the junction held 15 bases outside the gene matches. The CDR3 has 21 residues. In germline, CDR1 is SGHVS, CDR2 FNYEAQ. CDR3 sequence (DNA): TGTGCCAGCAGCCCCCGGCCGGGACTAGCGGGAGGGCCAGGGACCTACAATGAGCAGTTCTTC. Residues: CASSPRPGLAGGPGTYNEQFF. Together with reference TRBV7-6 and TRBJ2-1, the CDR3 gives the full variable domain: GAGVSQSPRYKVTKRGQDVALRCDPISGHVSLYWYRQALGQGPEFLTYFNYEAQQDKSGLPNDRFSAERPEGSISTLTIQRTEQRDSAMYRCASSPRPGLAGGPGTYNEQFFGPGTRLTVL.

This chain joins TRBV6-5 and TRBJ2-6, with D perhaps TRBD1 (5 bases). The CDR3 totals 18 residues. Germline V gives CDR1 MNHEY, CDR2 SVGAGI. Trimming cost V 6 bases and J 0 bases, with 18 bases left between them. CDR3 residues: CASRQRGTESSGANVLTF. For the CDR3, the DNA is TGTGCCAGCAGACAAAGGGGTACTGAAAGCTCTGGGGCCAACGTCCTGACTTTC.

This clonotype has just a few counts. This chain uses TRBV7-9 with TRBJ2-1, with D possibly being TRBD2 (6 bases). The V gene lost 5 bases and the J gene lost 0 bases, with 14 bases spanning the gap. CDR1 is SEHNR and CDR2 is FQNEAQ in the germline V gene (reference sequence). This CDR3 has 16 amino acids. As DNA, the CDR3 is TGTGCCAGCAGCGCCCCGGAGGGTAGCTCCTACAATGAGCAGTTCTTC. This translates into CASSAPEGSSYNEQFF.

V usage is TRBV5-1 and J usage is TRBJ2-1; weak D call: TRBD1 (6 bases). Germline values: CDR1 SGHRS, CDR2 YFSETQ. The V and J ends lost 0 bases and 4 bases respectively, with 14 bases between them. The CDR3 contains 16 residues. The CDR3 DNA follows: TGCGCCAGCAGCTTGGCTGGGGGCCACCAGTACAATGAGCAGTTCTTC. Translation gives CASSLAGGHQYNEQFF.

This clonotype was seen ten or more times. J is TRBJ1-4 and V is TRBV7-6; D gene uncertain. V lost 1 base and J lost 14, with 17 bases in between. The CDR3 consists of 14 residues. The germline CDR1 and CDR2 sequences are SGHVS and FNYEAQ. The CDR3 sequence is CASSLDPGVIKLFF. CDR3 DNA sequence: TGTGCCAGCAGCTTAGACCCCGGCGTAATTAAGCTGTTTTTT. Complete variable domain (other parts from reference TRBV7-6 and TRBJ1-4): GAGVSQSPRYKVTKRGQDVALRCDPISGHVSLYWYRQALGQGPEFLTYFNYEAQQDKSGLPNDRFSAERPEGSISTLTIQRTEQRDSAMYRCASSLDPGVIKLFFGSGTQLSVL.

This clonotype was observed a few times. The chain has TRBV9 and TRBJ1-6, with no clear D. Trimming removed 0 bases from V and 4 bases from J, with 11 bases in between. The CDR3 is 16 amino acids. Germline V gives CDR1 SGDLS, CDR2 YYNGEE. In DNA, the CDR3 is TGTGCCAGCAGCGTAGATATGGAGGCGTATAATTCACCCCTCCACTTT. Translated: CASSVDMEAYNSPLHF.

The CDR3 spells CASSLSVADTDTQYF. The CDR3 DNA follows: TGTGCCAGCAGCTTGAGTGTAGCGGACACAGATACGCAGTATTTT. J is TRBJ2-3 and V is TRBV5-4, with D perhaps matching TRBD2 (6 bases). The CDR3 has 15 amino acids. The germline V gene has CDR1 SGHNT and CDR2 YYREEE (reference sequence). The V end lost 1 base, the J end lost 2 bases, and 11 bases lay between the germline ends.

CDR3 protein: CASSSTGGSRELFF. CDR3 sequence (DNA): TGTGCCAGCAGTTCTACAGGGGGCTCGCGAGAGCTGTTTTTT. The chain uses TRBV12-3 or TRBV12-4 and TRBJ2-2, with 9 bases that match TRBD1. The V and J ends lost 4 bases and 11 bases, in that order; junction bases with no gene match: 8. The CDR3 spans 14 residues.

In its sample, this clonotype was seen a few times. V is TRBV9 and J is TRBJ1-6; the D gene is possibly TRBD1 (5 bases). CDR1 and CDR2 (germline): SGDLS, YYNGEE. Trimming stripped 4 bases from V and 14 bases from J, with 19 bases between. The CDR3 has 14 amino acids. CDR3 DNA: TGTGCCAGCAGCACCCGGGACCAAGCGGGCACCCTCCACTTT. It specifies CASSTRDQAGTLHF.

The CDR3 region is CASSLRNNEQFF. As DNA, the CDR3 is TGTGCCAGCAGTTTAAGGAACAATGAGCAGTTCTTC. The chain recombines TRBV27 with TRBJ2-1; D gene ambiguous. The germline CDR1 and CDR2 sequences are MNHEY and SMNVEV (reference sequence). This CDR3 has 12 residues. The V end was cut by 2 bases, the J end by 5 bases, with 4 bases between.

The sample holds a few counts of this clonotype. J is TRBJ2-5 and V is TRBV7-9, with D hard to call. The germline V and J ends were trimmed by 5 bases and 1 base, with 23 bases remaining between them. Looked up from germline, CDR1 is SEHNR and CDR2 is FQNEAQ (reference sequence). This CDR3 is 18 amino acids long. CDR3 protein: CASSHSQTNNPAQETQYF. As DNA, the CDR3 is TGTGCCAGCAGCCACTCTCAGACCAACAACCCCGCCCAAGAGACCCAGTACTTC. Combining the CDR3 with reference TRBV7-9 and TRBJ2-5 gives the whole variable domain DTGVSQNPRHKITKRGQNVTFRCDPISEHNRLYWYRQTLGQGPEFLTYFQNEAQLEKSRLLSDRFSAERPKGSFSTLEIQRTEQGDSAMYLCASSHSQTNNPAQETQYFGPGTRLLVL.